This TCR beta chain was captured by sequencing in a study of T cells in tumors after PD-1 blockade. This clone is a singleton in its sample. Assay: immunoSEQ multiplex PCR; the TCRdb copy retains only in-frame clones and omits some. The data show some 43,000 clones, with roughly 80% seen just once and about 4% held by the top ten. Germline-derived CDR1 and CDR2 are MNHNY and SVGAGI (reference sequence). The CDR3 sequence is 14 residues long. V was pared by 7 bases and J by 4 bases, with 16 bases between. The material sequenced was PBMCs, taken before anti-PD-1 treatment. The receptor was derived from a human donor with basal cell carcinoma. This sequence joins TRBV6-6 and TRBJ1-2; weak D call: TRBD1 (6 bases). The CDR3 bases are TGTGCCAGCACGCCCTACAGGGCGCCCTATGGCTACACCTTC. Amino acids: CASTPYRAPYGYTF.